Each of the 22 T cell receptor beta chains below was sequenced from the same sample in a study of blood T cells in healthy people across ages. With a J-beta primer mix and a sample-barcoded 5' primer, a second PCR ran about 7 to 11 cycles. TCRdb ran MiXCR on the 5' RACE reads and lists one entry per CDR3 protein. The top ten hold 15% of the sample, which has 710,000 or so distinct CDR3 sequences, approximately 31% seen once. The sequencing input was blood. These receptors all stem from a woman of 80 years or more in good health.

The V and J genes are TRBV24-1 and TRBJ2-3; 7 nucleotides agree with TRBD2. The CDR3 runs to 18 residues. V dropped 2 bases and J dropped 4; count of bases not matched to a gene: 14. Looked up from germline, CDR1 is KGHDR and CDR2 is SFDVKD. This CDR3 reads CATSDYGGRGSAADTQYF. CDR3 sequence (DNA): TGTGCCACCAGTGATTATGGGGGGAGGGGATCGGCCGCAGATACGCAGTATTTT.

On this clonotype: It may be a read error: a sequence one base away is much more abundant. The chain is built from TRBV18 and TRBJ2-1; D might be TRBD1 (6 bases). CDR3 length: 13 residues. CDR1 is KGHSH, CDR2 LQKENI, per germline. V was trimmed by 10 bases and J by 1 base, leaving 11 bases between them. CDR3 nucleotide sequence: TGTGCCAACACAGGGAATTCCTACAATGAGCAGTTCTTC. Its protein product is CANTGNSYNEQFF.

V gene TRBV7-2 combines with J gene TRBJ2-7; D perhaps matches TRBD2 (6 bases). Germline values: CDR1 SGHTA, CDR2 FQGNSA. The CDR3 is 14 residues long. V lost 4 bases and J lost 4, with 14 bases in between. The CDR3 loop reads CASSWTRGGYEQYF. The CDR3 DNA follows: TGTGCCAGCAGCTGGACCCGTGGGGGGTACGAGCAGTACTTC.

This clonotype was seen at least ten times. The chain carries TRBV12-3 or TRBV12-4 and TRBJ2-1, with a possible D match to TRBD1 (6 bases). The CDR3 has 14 residues. CDR3 DNA: TGTGCGACGGTCCAGGGGATTTCCTACAATGAGCAGTTCTTC. It codes for CATVQGISYNEQFF.

This chain uses TRBV20-1 with TRBJ2-5, with D perhaps matching TRBD1 or TRBD2 (6 bases each). Matching the DNA end better, TRBJ2-7 makes the J call doubtful. CDR1 and CDR2 from the germline V gene are DFQATT and SNEGSKA (reference sequence). The CDR3 extends over 19 amino acids. The CDR3 is CSARGAPGGLSHPFYEQYF. As DNA, the CDR3 is TGCAGTGCTAGAGGGGCCCCCGGGGGCCTCTCCCACCCCTTCTACGAGCAGTACTTC.

The chain has TRBV6-2 or TRBV6-3 and TRBJ2-7; D may be TRBD2 (6 bases). The germline V and J ends were trimmed by 7 bases and 7 bases, with 14 bases remaining between them. From germline, CDR1 is MNHEY and CDR2 SVGEGT. The CDR3 has 12 residues. The CDR3 nucleotides are TGTGCCAGCACCGATCCTCGGGGGGAGCAGTACTTC. Translating it yields CASTDPRGEQYF.

The rearrangement uses TRBV7-2 and TRBJ2-3; D is perhaps TRBD2 (7 bases). V was pared by 3 bases and J by 5 bases, with 18 bases between. The CDR3 totals 16 residues. The germline V gene encodes CDR1 SGHTA and CDR2 FQGNSA. CDR3: CASSFGGAGARDTQYF. CDR3 sequence (DNA): TGTGCCAGCAGCTTTGGGGGGGCCGGTGCCAGAGATACGCAGTATTTT.

V and J are TRBV12-3 or TRBV12-4 and TRBJ1-3; D remains unclear. The V and J ends lost 2 bases and 0 bases respectively, with 14 bases between them. The CDR3 consists of 17 residues. The CDR3 nucleotides are TGTGCCAGCAGTTTATCACGAACGGCAGGCTCTGGAAACACCATATATTTT. As protein: CASSLSRTAGSGNTIYF.

Only a few counts were recorded for this clonotype. A read error may explain this, as a much larger clone is one base away. This chain uses TRBV20-1 with TRBJ2-5, with a tentative D call TRBD2 (6 bases). The CDR3 has 17 residues. Germline V CDR1 and CDR2: DFQATT, SNEGSKA (reference sequence). The CDR3 DNA sequence: TGCAGTGCTAGTTTGGAGGGTCCTTCTCTGGCAGGAGAGGCCCAGTACTTC. This gives the protein CSASLEGPSLAGEAQYF.

V gene TRBV28 combines with J gene TRBJ1-4, with 7 positions matching TRBD1. Germline lookup yields CDR1 MDHEN and CDR2 SYDVKM. The CDR3 length is 14 residues. The junction had 6 bases not matched to a gene; V was cut back by 6 bases and J by 5 bases. CDR3 sequence (DNA): TGTGCCAGCAGGGGGACAGAAAACAATGAAAAACTGTTTTTT. Its translation is CASRGTENNEKLFF.

This sequence joins TRBV6-2 or TRBV6-3 and TRBJ2-1; TRBD1 aligns across 9 bases. The V segment lost 5 bases and the J segment 3 bases; nucleotides outside the gene matches: 8. This CDR3 has 16 residues. CDR1 MNHEY and CDR2 SVGEGT come from the germline V gene. CDR3 protein: CASSQSGTGSYNEQFF. CDR3 nucleotide sequence: TGTGCCAGCAGTCAATCCGGGACAGGGAGCTACAATGAGCAGTTCTTC.

The chain has TRBV7-9 and TRBJ1-1, with a tentative D call TRBD1 (5 bases). Germline V CDR1 and CDR2: SEHNR, FQNEAQ (reference sequence). The CDR3 runs to 13 residues. V was pared by 6 bases and J by 1 base, with 9 bases between. The CDR3 loop is CASRFGTNTEAFF. For the CDR3, the DNA is TGTGCCAGCAGATTCGGGACGAACACTGAAGCTTTCTTT. Based on the CDR3 plus reference TRBV7-9 and TRBJ1-1, the full variable domain is DTGVSQNPRHKITKRGQNVTFRCDPISEHNRLYWYRQTLGQGPEFLTYFQNEAQLEKSRLLSDRFSAERPKGSFSTLEIQRTEQGDSAMYLCASRFGTNTEAFFGQGTRLTVV.

This clonotype was seen repeatedly, ten times or more. DNA for the CDR3: TGTGCCAGCAGAGTGACAGGGAGAGATACGCAGTATTTT. Protein product: CASRVTGRDTQYF. The chain joins TRBV27 to TRBJ2-3; TRBD1 agrees at 7 bases. The length of the CDR3 is 13 residues. In germline, CDR1 is MNHEY, CDR2 SMNVEV (reference sequence). V shed 6 bases, J shed 5 bases, and the junction held 5 bases outside the gene matches.

Concerning this clonotype itself: An end of the junction differs from the germline gene, which may be a read error. This chain links TRBV27 with TRBJ1-2; D call uncertain. The CDR3 is made up of 14 amino acids. Germline V gene data show CDR1 as MNHEY and CDR2 as SMNVEV (reference sequence). The chain's CDR3 is CASRLLGGIDGHTF. The DNA for the CDR3 is TGTGCCAGCAGGTTGCTAGGAGGCATCGATGGCCACACCTTC.

About this clonotype itself: This sequence may be a read error, since a much larger clone differs from it by one base. The V and J genes are TRBV5-6 and TRBJ1-6, with D hard to call. This CDR3 is 15 amino acids long. Per germline, CDR1 SGHDT and CDR2 YYEEEE. The CDR3 loop is CTSSYYGGWGSPLHF. The CDR3 nucleotides are TGTACCAGCAGCTACTACGGAGGTTGGGGATCACCCCTCCACTTT.

A note on this clonotype: A single base separates this from a much larger clone, so it may be a read error. CDR3 region: CASSLVTTYEQFF. In DNA, the CDR3 is TGTGCCAGCAGCTTAGTTACCACCTACGAGCAGTTCTTC. The rearrangement joins TRBV7-2 to TRBJ2-1; D gene ambiguous. V was shortened by 1 base and J by 10 bases, with 11 bases between the two germline ends. The length of the CDR3 is 13 residues. CDR1 and CDR2 (germline): SGHTA, FQGNSA. The full variable domain, in which reference TRBV7-2 and TRBJ2-1 provide the parts outside the CDR3, is GAGVSQSPSNKVTEKGKDVELRCDPISGHTALYWYRQSLGQGLEFLIYFQGNSAPDKSGLPSDRFSAERTGGSVSTLTIQRTQQEDSAVYLCASSLVTTYEQFFGPGTRLTVL.

This clonotype was seen only a few times. The genes are TRBV6-2 or TRBV6-3 and TRBJ1-1; 11 bases are a match to TRBD1. The CDR3 loop spans 16 amino acids. The ends lost 6 bases at V and 4 bases at J; junction bases unmatched: 10. CDR1 and CDR2 (germline): MNHEY, SVGEGT. This CDR3 reads CASSFGQGALSTEAFF. The CDR3 DNA is TGTGCCAGCAGCTTCGGACAGGGGGCATTGAGCACTGAAGCTTTCTTT.

The chain links TRBV20-1 to TRBJ2-3, with 8 nucleotides matching TRBD1. Looked up from germline, CDR1 is DFQATT and CDR2 is SNEGSKA (reference sequence). V gave up 3 bases and J gave up 2 bases; unmatched junction bases: 13. This CDR3 region has 17 residues. The CDR3 reads CSASPLLQGVVTDTQYF. As DNA, the CDR3 is TGCAGTGCTAGCCCCCTGTTACAGGGGGTAGTCACAGATACGCAGTATTTT.

This clonotype was found many times. In DNA form, the CDR3 reads TGCGCCAGCAGCTTGGCTGAGGCCTACAATGAGCAGTTCTTC. Protein sequence: CASSLAEAYNEQFF. The genes are TRBV5-1 and TRBJ2-1; D is unresolved. V dropped 0 bases and J dropped 2 bases, with 6 bases sitting between them. The germline gives CDR1 SGHRS, CDR2 YFSETQ. The CDR3 covers 14 residues.

The J gene is TRBJ1-6, the V gene TRBV20-1; weak D call: TRBD1 (6 bases). CDR1 is DFQATT and CDR2 is SNEGSKA in the germline V gene (reference sequence). V shed 3 bases and J shed 8 bases, with 14 bases lying between them. The CDR3 totals 14 residues. CDR3 bases: TGCAGTGCTAGTGAGGTAGGGGGAGATTCACCCCTCCACTTT. It yields the protein CSASEVGGDSPLHF.

This clonotype turned up a few times. A much larger clone lies a single base off, so this may be a read error. The chain joins TRBV20-1 to TRBJ2-7; D call uncertain. Germline V gene lookup returns CDR1 DFQATT and CDR2 SNEGSKA (reference sequence). The CDR3 contains 15 residues. V was trimmed by 2 bases and J by 6 bases, leaving 20 bases between them. CDR3 amino acids: CSARPAVSVGAEQYF. CDR3 DNA sequence: TGCAGTGCTAGACCGGCTGTCAGCGTGGGCGCCGAGCAGTACTTC.

This clonotype was recorded many times. The chain is built from TRBV5-6 and TRBJ2-6; D is perhaps TRBD2 (5 bases). The CDR3 totals 16 residues. V shed 3 bases and J shed 0 bases, with 10 bases lying between them. Germline V gene data show CDR1 as SGHDT and CDR2 as YYEEEE. This CDR3 is CASSWVGLSGANVLTF. The CDR3 coding sequence is TGTGCCAGCAGCTGGGTAGGACTCTCTGGGGCCAACGTCCTGACTTTC.